This TCR beta chain was sequenced in a study of blood T cell repertoires in COVID-19. Study details: Spain, Italy and the United States supplied samples that represented acute and convalescent COVID-19. Sources were T cells, B-cell-depleted T cells, or PBMCs; the material itself was cDNA or gDNA.

CDR1 SGHTA and CDR2 FQGTGA come from the germline V gene. The CDR3 has 13 amino acids. V was pared by 2 bases and J by 7 bases, with 9 bases between. Original data processing: Reference gene primer amplification yielded estimated nucleated cell counts. Method: immunoSEQ multiplex PCR; TCRdb's copy keeps in-frame clones and lacks some. The V and J calls and the clone size are those of that table, but D and trimming were determined from the DNA. The sample lists around 130,000 clones, around 87% seen once, with roughly 3.6% in the top ten. The receptor was derived from a woman aged 55-70 years with acute or convalescent COVID-19. The sequenced material came from peripheral blood. This sequence joins TRBV7-3 and TRBJ1-5, with unresolved D. The CDR3 nucleotides read TGTGCCAGCAGCTTATCAGTCGGGCAGCCCCAGCATTTT. Its protein product is CASSLSVGQPQHF.